One and the same sample provided the 8 T cell receptor beta chains below, sequenced in a study of shared clonotypes between healthy human individuals. The protocol was immunoSEQ multiplex PCR, while the TCRdb copy is restricted to in-frame clones and leaves out a portion. This sample yields 900,000 to 1,200,000 clones, of which about 84% are seen a single time; 0.6% to 0.7% belongs to the top ten. Source material: memory CD4+ T cells from PBMCs. This sample's subset: CD45RA-negative fraction. The receptors stem from a man younger than 35 in good health. Some clones in this sample may be carry-over from other donors' samples.

This rearrangement joins TRBV2 to TRBJ1-1; D possibly corresponds to TRBD1 (5 bases). V lost 4 bases and J lost 3, with 9 bases in between. The CDR3 contains 13 residues. Germline V gene lookup returns CDR1 SNHLY and CDR2 FYNNEI. CDR3 DNA: TGTGCCAGCAGTGCGGCCAGGGACACTGAAGCTTTCTTT. Protein product: CASSAARDTEAFF.

This chain joins TRBV18 and TRBJ2-1; D call uncertain. With 2 bases removed from V and 0 bases from J, the gap between germline ends came to 11 bases. CDR1 KGHSH and CDR2 LQKENI come from the germline V gene. This CDR3 has 16 residues. The CDR3 loop is CASSPSKSSSYNEQFF. The CDR3 coding sequence is TGTGCCAGCTCACCAAGCAAGAGTAGCTCCTACAATGAGCAGTTCTTC.

The chain combines TRBV5-1 with TRBJ2-1, with 8 bases that match TRBD2. The CDR3 is 16 residues long. Germline V gene data show CDR1 as SGHRS and CDR2 as YFSETQ. V shed 0 bases and J 1 base; nucleotides not matched to a gene: 3. CDR3 in amino acids: CASSLDPGGSYNEQFF. In nucleotides, the CDR3 is TGCGCCAGCAGCTTGGATCCGGGAGGGTCCTACAATGAGCAGTTCTTC.

This clone was recorded only once. The gene calls are TRBV28 and TRBJ1-5; D not certain. This CDR3 region has 14 residues. Trimming shortened V by 1 base and J by 2 bases, and 6 bases separated the two germline ends. Germline V gene sequence: CDR1 MDHEN, CDR2 SYDVKM. The CDR3 is CASSLFPGNQPQHF. The CDR3 DNA is TGTGCCAGCAGTTTATTCCCCGGCAATCAGCCCCAGCATTTT.

This clone appeared a few times. The rearrangement uses TRBV18 and TRBJ2-7; the D call may be TRBD1 or TRBD2 (5 bases each). This CDR3 comprises 14 residues. V was trimmed by 1 base and J by 0 bases, leaving 7 bases between them. CDR1 is KGHSH, CDR2 LQKENI, per germline. As DNA, the CDR3 is TGTGCCAGCTCACCACGAGGGGACTCCTACGAGCAGTACTTC. Protein product: CASSPRGDSYEQYF.

The chain is built from TRBV7-9 and TRBJ2-4, with 14 bases identical to TRBD2. This CDR3 has 18 amino acids. Germline V gene sequence: CDR1 SEHNR, CDR2 FQNEAQ (reference sequence). J was trimmed by 4 bases and V by 1 base; bases with no gene match: 6. The CDR3: CASSLGGLAGALKNIQYF. The CDR3 bases are TGTGCCAGCAGCTTAGGGGGACTAGCGGGAGCGCTAAAAAACATTCAGTACTTC.

This chain joins TRBV10-3 and TRBJ2-1, with D possibly TRBD2 on 5 matching bases. Deletions cut 1 base from V and 12 bases from J, with 13 bases between. The CDR3 is 13 residues long. Germline-derived CDR1 and CDR2 are ENHRY and SYGVKD. The DNA for the CDR3 is TGTGCCATCAGTGAGTTTCCGACTACCGTGCAGTTCTTC. It specifies CAISEFPTTVQFF.

Of note for this clone: Different DNA sequences within this sample yield the same CDR3. The CDR3 DNA reads as TGTGCCAGCAGTGAAGCGCTAGCTGGGGAGACCCAGTACTTC. It specifies CASSEALAGETQYF. The rearrangement joins TRBV2 to TRBJ2-5, with D possibly matching TRBD2 (5 bases). There are 14 residues in the CDR3. From germline, CDR1 is SNHLY and CDR2 FYNNEI. With 0 bases removed from V and 5 bases from J, the gap between germline ends came to 10 bases.